This T cell receptor beta chain was retrieved from a study of human T cells and chemical hapten exposure. This clonotype was seen a handful of times. It was the library that attached unique molecular identifiers to individual cDNA molecules. TCRdb ran MiXCR on the RACE reads and lists one entry per CDR3 protein. The sample lists approximately 86,000 distinct CDR3 sequences, approximately 11% occurring once. Germline CDR1 and CDR2: MNHEY and SVGAGI. The length of the CDR3 is 14 residues. V shed 6 bases and J 5 bases; nucleotides not matched to a gene: 4. Time point described: patch test 3, about 24 weeks after DPC sensitization. Treatment denoted: therapeutic diphenylcyclopropenone sensitization with weekly scalp DPC. The study extracted total RNA from unfractionated whole blood.

This TCR derives from a woman younger than 45 with alopecia areata. Some clones in this sample may be carry-over from other donors' samples. Specimen: whole blood, collected in connection with sensitization to the hapten diphenylcyclopropenone (DPC). The rearrangement joins TRBV6-5 to TRBJ1-6; TRBD1 aligns across 7 bases. CDR3 sequence reads: CASRPGGNNSPLHF. The CDR3, as DNA: TGTGCCAGCAGGCCAGGGGGTAATAATTCACCCCTCCACTTT.